One sample yielded the 8 T cell receptor beta chains listed below, sequenced in a study of shared clonotypes between healthy human individuals. The table came from immunoSEQ multiplex PCR; TCRdb's copy has only in-frame clones and leaves some out. Of about 2.2 million clones listed, under 95% were seen once; the top ten hold under 2%. Naive CD8 populations comprised CD45RO-negative cells positively selected for CCR7, excluding terminally differentiated effector memory CD45RA+ cells. Sample: naive CD8+ T cells from PBMCs. The receptors were gathered from a man aged 18 to 29 in good health. Some clones in this sample may be carry-over from other donors' samples.

The gene calls are TRBV27 and TRBJ1-1, with a possible D match to TRBD1 (5 bases). This CDR3 spans 15 amino acids. V shed 6 bases and J shed 4 bases, with 18 bases lying between them. Germline V gene data show CDR1 as MNHEY and CDR2 as SMNVEV (reference sequence). The CDR3 region is CASRSVQWGGTEAFF. In DNA form, the CDR3 reads TGTGCCAGCAGATCGGTCCAATGGGGCGGCACTGAAGCTTTCTTT.

This clone came up once. The chain has TRBV7-9 and TRBJ2-7; D gene ambiguous. The CDR3 is 14 residues long. Between the trimmed V and J ends, which lost 3 bases and 6 bases, there was a span of 15 bases. Looked up from germline, CDR1 is SEHNR and CDR2 is FQNEAQ (reference sequence). The CDR3 nucleotides read TGTGCCAGCAGCTTGGATGGATCACCCCCCGAGCAGTACTTC. Translated: CASSLDGSPPEQYF.

This clone has a single count. The rearrangement links TRBV28 to TRBJ2-7; D remains unclear. Germline V gene lookup returns CDR1 MDHEN and CDR2 SYDVKM. Trimming cost V 1 base and J 4 bases, with 8 bases left between them. The CDR3 runs to 13 residues. This chain's CDR3 is CASSLFSLYEQYF. The DNA for the CDR3 is TGTGCCAGCAGTTTATTTAGCTTGTACGAGCAGTACTTC.

The chain recombines TRBV29-1 with TRBJ2-5; 10 bases are shared with TRBD1. This CDR3 is built from 13 residues. Trimming cost V 4 bases and J 6 bases; bases outside gene matches: 5. Germline lookup yields CDR1 SQVTM and CDR2 ANQGSEA. The CDR3 DNA reads TGCAGCGTTGGGGACAGGGGTAGAAAGACCCAGTACTTC. Encoded protein: CSVGDRGRKTQYF.

This clone was seen a single time. The same CDR3 arises from other DNA sequences in this sample as well. This chain links TRBV7-9 with TRBJ2-1, with unresolved D. The V end was cut by 2 bases, the J end by 9 bases, with 8 bases between. The CDR3 contains 12 residues. Germline V gene lookup returns CDR1 SEHNR and CDR2 FQNEAQ (reference sequence). The CDR3 DNA follows: TGTGCCAGCAGCTTATGGTCCGGTGAGCAGTTCTTC. This sequence encodes CASSLWSGEQFF.

V usage is TRBV4-2 and J usage is TRBJ2-1; D uncertain. Germline V CDR1 and CDR2: LGHNA, YNFKEQ. CDR3 length: 14 amino acids. Trimming took off 0 bases at V and 4 bases at J, with 7 bases between the two ends. The CDR3 loop is CASSQEMGYNEQFF. In nucleotides, the CDR3 is TGTGCCAGCAGCCAAGAGATGGGGTACAATGAGCAGTTCTTC.

The V and J genes are TRBV9 and TRBJ1-2; D may be TRBD1 (5 bases). Trimming stripped 4 bases from V and 8 bases from J, with 15 bases between. The CDR3 loop spans 13 amino acids. CDR1 and CDR2 from the germline V gene are SGDLS and YYNGEE. The CDR3 protein is CASSIPGERGYTF. The CDR3 coding sequence is TGTGCCAGCAGCATCCCGGGGGAGCGAGGCTACACCTTC.

The chain is built from TRBV19 and TRBJ2-1; 14 nucleotides align to TRBD2. V lost 3 bases and J lost 8; bases outside the gene matches: 3. This CDR3 contains 15 residues. The germline CDR1 and CDR2 sequences are LNHDA and SQIVND (reference sequence). The CDR3 is CASSMGTSGGHEQFF. CDR3 coding DNA: TGTGCCAGTAGTATGGGGACTAGCGGGGGACATGAGCAGTTCTTC.